One and the same sample provided the 6 T cell receptor beta chains below, sequenced in a study of CD8+CD57+ T cells in acquired aplastic anemia. Genomic DNA provided the template from which TCR beta VDJ and CDR3 profiles were obtained. TCRdb called the reads again in MiXCR, with one record for every CDR3 protein. The repertoire has hundreds of thousands of distinct CDR3 sequences, around 32% of them found once; the top ten carry nearly 0.85%. Whoever was chosen for sequencing had shown CD8+CD57+ cell expansion by flow cytometry. Sequencing was performed on sorted CD4+, CD8+, or CD8+CD57+ T cells (not recorded which) from PBMCs. The receptors derive from a human donor with aplastic anemia.

This clonotype was found a few times. CDR3: CASSRQGGYNEQFF. DNA for the CDR3: TGTGCCAGCAGCAGACAGGGGGGGTACAATGAGCAGTTCTTC. The chain employs TRBV2 and TRBJ2-1; 9 bases align to TRBD1. This CDR3 is 14 amino acids long. CDR1 and CDR2 from the germline V gene are SNHLY and FYNNEI. With 6 bases clipped from V and 4 bases from J, the junction kept 4 bases outside the gene matches.

This clonotype was counted at least ten times. The chain links TRBV5-1 to TRBJ1-2, with TRBD1 as a possible D gene (5 bases). The CDR3 is 13 amino acids. Trimming shortened V by 0 bases and J by 7 bases, and 10 bases separated the two germline ends. The germline gives CDR1 SGHRS, CDR2 YFSETQ. The CDR3 reads CASSLEDGGGYTF. The CDR3 DNA follows: TGCGCCAGCAGCTTGGAGGACGGGGGTGGCTACACCTTC. Combining the CDR3 with reference TRBV5-1 and TRBJ1-2 gives the whole variable domain KAGVTQTPRYLIKTRGQQVTLSCSPISGHRSVSWYQQTPGQGLQFLFEYFSETQRNKGNFPGRFSGRQFSNSRSEMNVSTLELGDSALYLCASSLEDGGGYTFGSGTRLTVV.

The genes are TRBV30 and TRBJ2-7, with a weak D call TRBD1 (6 bases). This CDR3 has 15 residues. Germline V gene sequence: CDR1 GTSNPN, CDR2 SVGIG (reference sequence). V dropped 4 bases and J dropped 9 bases, with 25 bases sitting between them. Here the CDR3 reads CAWTPPGTTKFGQYF. As DNA, the CDR3 is TGTGCCTGGACCCCCCCCGGGACAACGAAGTTTGGGCAGTACTTC.

V is TRBV7-2 and J is TRBJ1-2; D gene unclear. The CDR3 totals 12 residues. The V end lost 5 bases, the J end lost 3 bases, and 7 bases lay between the germline ends. The germline gives CDR1 SGHTA, CDR2 FQGNSA. This CDR3 reads CASSHGDYGYTF. CDR3 DNA: TGTGCCAGCAGCCATGGAGACTATGGCTACACCTTC.

This clonotype was counted ten times or more. The V call is TRBV24-1, the J call TRBJ2-1; 9 bases agree with TRBD2. The CDR3 has 16 residues. The V gene end was trimmed by 4 bases and the J gene end by 7 bases; junction bases not matched to a gene: 10. CDR1 is KGHDR, CDR2 SFDVKD, per germline. CDR3 region: CATSDPGVAGVNEQFF. DNA of the CDR3: TGTGCCACCAGTGACCCCGGGGTAGCGGGAGTGAATGAGCAGTTCTTC.

This clonotype has just a few counts. A read error may produce the germline difference seen at one junction end. The chain links TRBV15 to TRBJ1-6; 7 bases agree with TRBD1. Germline CDR1 and CDR2: LNHNV and YYDKDF (reference sequence). This CDR3 contains 14 residues. CDR3 coding DNA: TGTGCCAGCAGCCGCGACAGGGTCGGGTCACCCCTCCACTTT. It specifies CASSRDRVGSPLHF. The full variable domain, with the rest looked up from reference TRBV15 and TRBJ1-6, is DAMVIQNPRYQVTQFGKPVTLSCSQTLNHNVMYWYQQKSSQAPKLLFHYYDKDFNNEADTPDNFQSRRPNTSFCFLDIRSPGLGDTAMYLCASSRDRVGSPLHFGNGTRLTVT.